This TCR beta chain was sequenced in a study of neoadjuvant nivolumab and ipilimumab in lung cancer. Assay: immunoSEQ multiplex PCR; the TCRdb copy retains only in-frame clones and omits some. The sample includes under 15,000 clones, around 70% of them seen just once. Germline V lookup: CDR1 LNHDA, CDR2 SQIVND (reference sequence). The CDR3 covers 15 residues. The J segment lost 7 bases and the V segment lost 4 bases, leaving 9 bases of the junction unmatched. Only a few counts were recorded for this clone. The receptor's source is an adult with non-small cell lung cancer. This rearrangement joins TRBV19 to TRBJ1-4; 7 nucleotides align to TRBD1. The specimen comprised peripheral blood, sampled after neoadjuvant nivolumab, alone or with ipilimumab, at or shortly before surgery. CDR3 amino acids: CASSRDSHAFEKLFF. CDR3 in DNA: TGTGCCAGTAGTAGGGACAGCCACGCTTTTGAAAAACTGTTTTTT.